This T cell receptor beta chain was recovered during a study of Ad26.COV2.S vaccination and SARS-CoV-2 variants. V lost 3 bases and J 3 bases, leaving 15 bases between the germline ends. Germline V gene sequence: CDR1 MGHRA, CDR2 YSYEKL. The CDR3 runs 15 residues. Treatment indicated: around 19 received Ad26.COV2.S at low or high dose, single or two shots; about 5 received placebo; per-sample allocation not given. All samples were drawn on day 63, counting from the first vaccine or placebo injection. TCRdb keeps only in-frame clones here, not all; method: immunoSEQ multiplex PCR. The sample lists under 600,000 clones; roughly nine tenths were seen once.

The TCR was taken from a person aged 18-65 years who received the Ad26.COV2.S COVID-19 vaccine or a placebo. The V gene is TRBV4-1, the J gene TRBJ2-7, with TRBD1 as a possible D gene (7 bases). Sample: peripheral blood, taken in a trial of Ad26.COV2.S vaccine versus placebo. CDR3 nucleotides: TGCGCCAGCAGCCACGGAGGGGGACAGAACTACGAGCAGTACTTC. This gives the protein CASSHGGGQNYEQYF.